Below, one T cell receptor beta chain is given with its context. The data stem from a study of blood T cell repertoires in COVID-19. As for the study in general: The study drew acute and convalescent COVID-19 samples from the United States, Italy and Spain. Sample material is recorded as cDNA or gDNA derived from T cells, B-cell-depleted T cells, or PBMCs.

CDR3 length: 14 amino acids. V was cut by 3 bases and J by 5 bases, with 11 bases left in between. The germline V gene encodes CDR1 MDHEN and CDR2 SYDVKM. Per the original methods: Reference gene primers were amplified, and this amplification served to estimate nucleated cell counts. Using immunoSEQ multiplex PCR, the repertoire was profiled, and TCRdb retains in-frame clones only, with some absent. For V, J and clone size, that table is used; D and trimming come from the DNA. Of hundreds of thousands of clones in the sample, 86% were seen once. Sequencing was carried out using peripheral blood. This receptor was obtained from a woman in her twenties or thirties with active or convalescent COVID-19. The V and J genes are TRBV28 and TRBJ1-5; D may be TRBD1 (6 bases). CDR3 bases: TGTGCCAGCAGTTTTTCAGGGGTGGATCAGCCCCAGCATTTT. Encoded protein: CASSFSGVDQPQHF. The full variable domain, with the rest looked up from reference TRBV28 and TRBJ1-5, is DVKVTQSSRYLVKRTGEKVFLECVQDMDHENMFWYRQDPGLGLRLIYFSYDVKMKEKGDIPEGYSVSREKKERFSLILESASTNQTSMYLCASSFSGVDQPQHFGDGTRLSIL.